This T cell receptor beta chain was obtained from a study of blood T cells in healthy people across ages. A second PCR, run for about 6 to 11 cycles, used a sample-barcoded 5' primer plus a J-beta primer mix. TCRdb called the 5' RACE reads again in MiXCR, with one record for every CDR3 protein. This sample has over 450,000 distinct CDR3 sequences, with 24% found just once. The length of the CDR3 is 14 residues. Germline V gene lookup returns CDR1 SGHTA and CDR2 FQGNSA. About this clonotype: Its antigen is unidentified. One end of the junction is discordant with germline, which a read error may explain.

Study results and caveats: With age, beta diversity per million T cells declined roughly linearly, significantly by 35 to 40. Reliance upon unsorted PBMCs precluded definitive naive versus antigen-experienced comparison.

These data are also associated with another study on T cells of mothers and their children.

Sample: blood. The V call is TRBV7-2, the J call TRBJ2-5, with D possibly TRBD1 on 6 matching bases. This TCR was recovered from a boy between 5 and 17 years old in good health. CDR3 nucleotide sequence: TGTGCCAGCAGGTTAGGATCCATAGAGGGGGAGCAGCTCTTC. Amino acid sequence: CASRLGSIEGEQLF.